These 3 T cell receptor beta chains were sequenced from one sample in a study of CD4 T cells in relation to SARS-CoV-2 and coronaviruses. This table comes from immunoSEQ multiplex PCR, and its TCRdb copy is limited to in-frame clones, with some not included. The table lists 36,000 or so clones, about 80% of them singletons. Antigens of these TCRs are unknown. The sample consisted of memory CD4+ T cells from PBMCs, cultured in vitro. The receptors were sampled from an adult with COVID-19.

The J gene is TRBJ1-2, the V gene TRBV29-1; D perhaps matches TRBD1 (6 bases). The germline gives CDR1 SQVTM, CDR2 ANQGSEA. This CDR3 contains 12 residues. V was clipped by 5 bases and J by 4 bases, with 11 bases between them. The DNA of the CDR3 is TGCAGCGTTACAACAGGGCCCTATGGCTACACCTTC. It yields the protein CSVTTGPYGYTF.

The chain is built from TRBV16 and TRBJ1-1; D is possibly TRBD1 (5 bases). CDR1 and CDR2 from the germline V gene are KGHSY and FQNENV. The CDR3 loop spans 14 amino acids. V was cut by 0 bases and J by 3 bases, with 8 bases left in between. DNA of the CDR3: TGTGCCAGCAGCCAATCTGGCAGGGACACTGAAGCTTTCTTT. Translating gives CASSQSGRDTEAFF.

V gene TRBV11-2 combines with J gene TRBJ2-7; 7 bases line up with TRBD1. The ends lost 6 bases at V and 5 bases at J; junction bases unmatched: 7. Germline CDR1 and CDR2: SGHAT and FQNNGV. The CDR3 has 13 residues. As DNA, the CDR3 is TGTGCCAGCAGTTCGGACAGGACGGACGAGCAGTACTTC. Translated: CASSSDRTDEQYF. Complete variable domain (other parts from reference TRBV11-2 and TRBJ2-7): EAGVAQSPRYKIIEKRQSVAFWCNPISGHATLYWYQQILGQGPKLLIQFQNNGVVDDSQLPKDRFSAERLKGVDSTLKIQPAKLEDSAVYLCASSSDRTDEQYFGPGTRLTVT.